This T cell receptor (beta chain) was sequenced in a study of blood T cell repertoires in COVID-19. The wider study: Researchers got acute and convalescent COVID-19 samples from the United States, Italy and Spain. T cells, B-cell-depleted T cells, or PBMCs provided the cDNA or gDNA that served as material.

Those enrolled in Seattle joined during active infection and were followed longitudinally afterward. TCRdb keeps only in-frame clones here, not all; method: immunoSEQ multiplex PCR. Counted here are 200,000 to 300,000 clones, roughly 76% occurring once; the ten biggest clones make up 6% to 8%. Germline CDR1 and CDR2: LGHNT and FRNRAP. V was shortened by 1 base and J by 7 bases, with 7 bases between the two germline ends. The CDR3 loop spans 12 amino acids. The sequence was collected from an elderly woman with COVID-19, enrolled during active disease. This rearrangement joins TRBV12-5 to TRBJ1-2, with D unresolved. Input material: peripheral blood. The CDR3 sequence is CASGLETRGYTF. The CDR3 DNA reads TGTGCTAGTGGTTTGGAGACACGTGGCTACACCTTC.